A single sample is the source of the 15 T cell receptor beta chains below, sequenced in a study of preoperative IRX-2 immunotherapy in early breast cancer. Sample treatment: preoperative locoregional IRX-2 cytokine immunotherapy. Here immunoSEQ multiplex PCR was the method, and the copy in TCRdb shows in-frame clones only, minus some. The sample shows 55,000 to 70,000 clones, approximately 94% of them seen only once. Sampling was conducted from a patient treated with IRX-2 immunotherapy. These receptors originate from a human donor with breast cancer.

This clone was observed once. This chain links TRBV9 with TRBJ1-2, with D uncertain. The CDR3 sequence is 11 residues long. The V end was cut by 7 bases, the J end by 2 bases, with 6 bases between. Germline loops: CDR1 SGDLS, CDR2 YYNGEE. Written as DNA, the CDR3 is TGTGCCAGCGGTGCGAACTATGGCTACACCTTC. Amino acid sequence: CASGANYGYTF. Variable domain in full (rest from reference TRBV9 and TRBJ1-2): DSGVTQTPKHLITATGQRVTLRCSPRSGDLSVYWYQQSLDQGLQFLIQYYNGEERAKGNILERFSAQQFPDLHSELNLSSLELGDSALYFCASGANYGYTFGSGTRLTVV.

The V gene is TRBV5-4, the J gene TRBJ1-1, with 7 nucleotides matching TRBD1. CDR3 length: 15 residues. V was pared by 1 base and J by 2 bases, with 5 bases of the junction left unmatched. The germline gives CDR1 SGHNT, CDR2 YYREEE (reference sequence). The CDR3 coding sequence is TGTGCCAGCAGCTTGCCTGGGACAGAAAACACTGAAGCTTTCTTT. This translates into CASSLPGTENTEAFF.

This clone was seen more than once but under ten times. The gene calls are TRBV4-1 and TRBJ2-7; tentatively, D is TRBD1 (5 bases). In germline, CDR1 is MGHRA, CDR2 YSYEKL. The CDR3 runs to 14 residues. Trimming left V 4 bases short and J 2 bases short, with 12 bases between. The CDR3 DNA sequence: TGCGCCAGCAGCCCACGGTGGGGCCCCTACGAGCAGTACTTC. Protein: CASSPRWGPYEQYF.

This clone was detected once. The chain's CDR3 is CASGTQGSYGYTF. The CDR3 region has the DNA TGTGCCAGCGGAACACAGGGATCGTATGGCTACACCTTC. The chain employs TRBV28 and TRBJ1-2; possible D gene TRBD1, 6 bases. CDR1 is MDHEN and CDR2 is SYDVKM in the germline V gene. The CDR3 covers 13 residues. V was cut by 8 bases and J by 5 bases, with 15 bases left in between.

The genes are TRBV5-4 and TRBJ2-2, with TRBD2 identical over 8 bases. V was clipped by 3 bases and J by 6 bases; unmatched bases: 7. The germline V gene encodes CDR1 SGHNT and CDR2 YYREEE (reference sequence). This CDR3 contains 15 residues. DNA of the CDR3: TGTGCCAGCAGCTACGGGAGGGTGGAGGCCGGGGAGCTGTTTTTT. Its protein is CASSYGRVEAGELFF.

This chain uses TRBV9 with TRBJ2-7; D is possibly TRBD1 (5 bases). Germline CDR1 and CDR2: SGDLS and YYNGEE. V was cut by 0 bases and J by 1 base, with 14 bases left in between. This CDR3 is built from 16 residues. As DNA, the CDR3 is TGTGCCAGCAGCGTAGAGGCCAGGGCGGCATCCTACGAGCAGTACTTC. It yields the protein CASSVEARAASYEQYF.

The CDR3 loop is CSVGGTRQTEAFF. In nucleotides, the CDR3 is TGCAGCGTCGGGGGGACTAGGCAGACCGAAGCTTTCTTT. This chain uses TRBV29-1 with TRBJ1-1; D possibly corresponds to TRBD1 (5 bases). This CDR3 comprises 13 residues. The V end lost 6 bases, the J end lost 8 bases, and 19 bases lay between the germline ends. The V gene's germline CDR1 is SQVTM and CDR2 ANQGSEA.

The chain uses TRBV11-2 and TRBJ1-2; D is perhaps TRBD1 (6 bases). CDR3 length: 18 amino acids. The V end was cut by 5 bases, the J end by 0 bases, with 22 bases between. Per the germline V gene, CDR1 is SGHAT and CDR2 is FQNNGV. The CDR3 loop reads CASSPGRGRGPANYGYTF. CDR3 nucleotides: TGTGCCAGCAGCCCGGGGCGGGGCAGGGGCCCAGCTAACTATGGCTACACCTTC.

This chain connects TRBV29-1 to TRBJ2-7; D unclear. Germline assignment: CDR1 SQVTM and CDR2 ANQGSEA. The V and J ends lost 6 bases and 0 bases respectively, with 9 bases between them. The CDR3 runs to 12 residues. In nucleotides, the CDR3 is TGCAGCGTGCAACAGAGCTCCTACGAGCAGTACTTC. Its protein product is CSVQQSSYEQYF.

This clone was seen a handful of times. The chain uses TRBV27 and TRBJ2-5, with 7 bases identical to TRBD1. This CDR3 is 17 amino acids long. Unmatched junction bases numbered 15, after V lost 3 bases and J lost 5 bases. Germline CDR1 reads MNHEY; CDR2 reads SMNVEV (reference sequence). The CDR3 reads CASSFRGGWVLGETQYF. CDR3 in DNA: TGTGCCAGCAGTTTTAGAGGGGGCTGGGTATTGGGTGAGACCCAGTACTTC.

V and J are TRBV7-2 and TRBJ1-2, with no clear D. The V and J ends lost 2 bases and 5 bases respectively, with 12 bases between them. The CDR3 sequence is 14 residues long. Germline V lookup: CDR1 SGHTA, CDR2 FQGNSA. CDR3 bases: TGTGCCAGCAGCTTACTGTCTCGGGGTTATGGCTACACCTTC. This encodes CASSLLSRGYGYTF.

J is TRBJ2-3 and V is TRBV28; D is uncertain. The CDR3 spans 17 residues. Trimming stripped 1 base from V and 0 bases from J, with 14 bases between. Germline V gene data show CDR1 as MDHEN and CDR2 as SYDVKM. CDR3 bases: TGTGCCAGCAGTTTATCGACGGTAGCAACTAGCACAGATACGCAGTATTTT. Its protein is CASSLSTVATSTDTQYF.

The chain employs TRBV5-8 and TRBJ2-1, with D unclear. Germline CDR1 and CDR2: SGHTS and YDEGEE. Trimming left V 4 bases short and J 12 bases short, with 11 bases between. This CDR3 comprises 11 residues. CDR3 region: CASSHVVGQFF. The CDR3 nucleotides read TGTGCCAGCAGCCACGTGGTGGGGCAGTTCTTC.

The chain links TRBV7-9 to TRBJ1-5; D uncertain. This CDR3 is built from 13 residues. Trimming pared 3 bases from V and 9 bases from J, leaving 12 bases between. Germline CDR1 SEHNR, CDR2 FQNEAQ (reference sequence). The CDR3 region is CASSFDSPGPQHF. The CDR3 bases are TGTGCCAGCAGCTTTGATTCCCCGGGGCCCCAGCATTTT. The complete variable domain, with remaining parts taken from reference TRBV7-9 and TRBJ1-5, reads DTGVSQNPRHKITKRGQNVTFRCDPISEHNRLYWYRQTLGQGPEFLTYFQNEAQLEKSRLLSDRFSAERPKGSFSTLEIQRTEQGDSAMYLCASSFDSPGPQHFGDGTRLSIL.

This sequence joins TRBV6-5 and TRBJ2-7; D perhaps matches TRBD1 (6 bases). The CDR3 spans 13 residues. Deletions cut 6 bases from V and 6 bases from J, with 15 bases between. The germline gives CDR1 MNHEY, CDR2 SVGAGI. The CDR3 is CASSYTGFTEQYF. The CDR3, as DNA: TGTGCCAGCAGCTATACAGGGTTTACCGAGCAGTACTTC.